This entry is about one T cell receptor beta chain. The data were obtained in a study of beta chain features in type 1 diabetes. cDNA synthesis used the whole RNA isolate, giving expressed TCRB sequences. TCRdb's table, derived via immunoSEQ multiplex PCR, lists solely in-frame clones and lacks some. The data contain almost 350,000 clones, around 19% of them singletons. Sorted CD4+ subsets: naive, central memory, regulatory, stem cell-like memory (CD45RO/CCR7/CD25/CD127/CD95/CD27 panel). Germline V CDR1 and CDR2: SEHNR, FQNEAQ (reference sequence). The CDR3 is made up of 16 amino acids. After removal of 5 bases from V and 1 base from J, the junction contained 7 bases not matched to a gene.

Material: naive CD4+ T cells from blood. This chain uses TRBV7-9 with TRBJ2-1; 8 bases map to TRBD1. This receptor was obtained from a woman between 18 and 29 years old in good health. The CDR3 is CASSTWTGPSYNEQFF. The DNA of the CDR3 is TGTGCCAGCAGCACATGGACAGGGCCTTCCTACAATGAGCAGTTCTTC.